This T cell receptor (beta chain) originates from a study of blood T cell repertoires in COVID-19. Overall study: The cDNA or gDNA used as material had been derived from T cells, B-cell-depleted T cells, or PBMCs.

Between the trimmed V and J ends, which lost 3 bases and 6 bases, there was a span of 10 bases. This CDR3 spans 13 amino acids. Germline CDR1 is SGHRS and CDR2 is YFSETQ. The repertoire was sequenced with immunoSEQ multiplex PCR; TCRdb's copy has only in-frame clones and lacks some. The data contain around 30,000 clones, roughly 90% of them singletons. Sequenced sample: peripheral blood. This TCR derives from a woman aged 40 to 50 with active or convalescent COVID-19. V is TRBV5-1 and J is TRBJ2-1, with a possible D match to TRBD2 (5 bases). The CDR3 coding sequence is TGCGCCAGCAGCTCACTAGTCGTCAATGAGCAGTTCTTC. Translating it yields CASSSLVVNEQFF.